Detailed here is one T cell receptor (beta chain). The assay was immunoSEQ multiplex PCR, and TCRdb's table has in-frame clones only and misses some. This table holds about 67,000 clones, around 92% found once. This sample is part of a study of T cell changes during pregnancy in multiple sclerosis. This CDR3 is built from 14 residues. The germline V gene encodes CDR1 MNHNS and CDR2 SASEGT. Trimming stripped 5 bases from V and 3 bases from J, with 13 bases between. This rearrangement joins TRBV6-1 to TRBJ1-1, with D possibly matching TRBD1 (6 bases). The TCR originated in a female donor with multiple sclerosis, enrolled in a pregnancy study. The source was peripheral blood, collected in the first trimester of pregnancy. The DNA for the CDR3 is TGTGCCAGCAGTCTTACAGGGCTCGACACTGAAGCTTTCTTT. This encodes CASSLTGLDTEAFF.